These T cell receptor beta chains were read from a single sample in a study of shared clonotypes between healthy human individuals. Libraries were prepared by immunoSEQ multiplex PCR; TCRdb keeps only in-frame clonotypes and omits some of them. The sample yields millions of clones, around 96% seen once. The source material was naive CD8+ T cells sorted from blood. The source is a man aged 18 to 35 in good health. The CDR3 runs from the conserved cysteine through the conserved F or W. The order of the fields is V gene, J gene, D gene, clone size, CDR3 protein, CDR3 DNA. D genes are given only for firm matches. Clone size is stated in some rows and not others, as once, few, many or a class when expanded.

TRBV15	TRBJ1-4	.	.	CATKGSREDLSEKLFF	TGTGCCACCAAAGGTAGTAGGGAGGACCTTTCGGAAAAACTGTTTTTT
TRBV5-8	TRBJ2-1	.	.	CASSWGSDSYNEQFF	TGTGCCAGCAGCTGGGGGTCCGATTCCTACAATGAGCAGTTCTTC
TRBV6-5	TRBJ2-2	.	.	CASSYVSNTGELFF	TGTGCCAGCAGTTACGTTTCTAACACCGGGGAGCTGTTTTTT
TRBV19	TRBJ2-7	TRBD1	.	CAKRIRDRGTYEQYF	TGTGCCAAGAGAATACGGGACAGGGGAACCTACGAGCAGTACTTC
TRBV4-1	TRBJ2-3	TRBD1	.	CASSQADRVPDTQYF	TGCGCCAGCAGCCAAGCGGACAGGGTCCCAGATACGCAGTATTTT
TRBV19	TRBJ2-7	.	.	CASSPVHSYEQYF	TGTGCCAGTAGCCCGGTCCACTCCTACGAGCAGTACTTC
TRBV10-1	TRBJ2-3	.	few	CASREAGLSTDTQYF	TGCGCCAGCAGGGAGGCCGGACTCAGCACAGATACGCAGTATTTT
TRBV7-9	TRBJ2-5	TRBD1	.	CASSWEGQGQETQYF	TGTGCCAGCAGCTGGGAGGGACAGGGTCAGGAGACCCAGTACTTC
TRBV4-3	TRBJ1-1	.	once	CASSQDRGRNTEAFF	TGCGCCAGCAGCCAAGACAGGGGCAGGAACACTGAAGCTTTCTTT
TRBV29-1	TRBJ1-2	TRBD1	.	CSVELVVKGAYGYTF	TGCAGCGTTGAACTCGTAGTAAAGGGGGCGTATGGCTACACCTTC
TRBV29-1	TRBJ1-2	.	once	CSGLERTEDPRVYGYTF	TGCAGCGGCCTCGAGAGGACTGAAGATCCCAGAGTTTATGGCTACACCTTC
TRBV19	TRBJ1-5	.	.	CASSVYRGSNQPQHF	TGTGCCAGTAGTGTGTATAGGGGGAGCAATCAGCCCCAGCATTTT
TRBV27	TRBJ1-1	.	.	CASSLAKNTEAFF	TGTGCCAGCAGTTTAGCAAAGAACACTGAAGCTTTCTTT
TRBV7-9	TRBJ2-3	TRBD2	.	CAWGGDTQYF	TGTGCCTGGGGGGGAGATACGCAGTATTTT
TRBV5-1	TRBJ2-5	.	.	CASSSGITYPQETQYF	TGCGCCAGCAGCTCGGGTATAACATATCCCCAAGAGACCCAGTACTTC
TRBV4-2	TRBJ2-2	TRBD1	.	CASSPPGTGTGELFF	TGTGCCAGCAGCCCCCCCGGGACAGGCACCGGGGAGCTGTTTTTT
TRBV6-5	TRBJ2-5	.	.	CASSYSWGIQETQYF	TGTGCCAGCAGTTACTCTTGGGGTATTCAAGAGACCCAGTACTTC
TRBV29-1	TRBJ2-7	TRBD2	.	CSAAGDGSYEQYF	TGCAGCGCCGCGGGGGACGGTTCCTACGAGCAGTACTTC
TRBV5-1	TRBJ1-2	.	.	CASSLWQSAYYTF	TGCGCCAGCAGCTTGTGGCAGTCCGCTTACTACACCTTC
TRBV27	TRBJ2-5	.	.	CASTTTGGQETQYF	TGTGCCAGCACAACGACCGGGGGGCAGGAGACCCAGTACTTC
TRBV6-1	TRBJ2-4	.	.	CASSEPGNIQYF	TGTGCCAGCAGTGAACCAGGGAACATTCAGTACTTC
TRBV7-9	TRBJ1-5	TRBD1	.	CASSYSGQNQPQHF	TGTGCCAGCAGCTACTCGGGACAGAATCAGCCCCAGCATTTT
TRBV7-9	TRBJ2-7	.	.	CASSLSQGPSYEQYF	TGTGCCAGCAGCTTAAGCCAGGGACCCTCCTACGAGCAGTACTTC
TRBV6-6	TRBJ2-5	TRBD1	.	CASSWDRGQETQYF	TGTGCCAGCAGTTGGGACAGGGGGCAGGAGACCCAGTACTTC
TRBV27	TRBJ2-1	.	.	CASSLGGRLNEQFF	TGTGCCAGCAGTTTAGGAGGACGCCTCAATGAGCAGTTCTTC
TRBV15	TRBJ2-7	.	.	CATSSDGNSYEQYF	TGTGCCACCAGCAGTGATGGAAACTCCTACGAGCAGTACTTC
TRBV27	TRBJ1-1	TRBD1	.	CASSEGTVGSRTEAFF	TGTGCCAGCAGTGAAGGGACAGTCGGAAGTCGCACTGAAGCTTTCTTT
TRBV6-7	TRBJ2-7	TRBD2	.	CASSGDGTTYEQYF	TGTGCCAGCAGTGGCGACGGGACTACCTACGAGCAGTACTTC
TRBV28	TRBJ2-5	TRBD2	once	CASSQTGLVETQYF	TGTGCCAGCAGTCAAACGGGACTAGTGGAGACCCAGTACTTC
TRBV10-3	TRBJ1-5	.	.	CAISESVGSDNQPQHF	TGTGCCATCAGTGAGTCGGTTGGGTCGGACAATCAGCCCCAGCATTTT
TRBV7-9	TRBJ2-7	TRBD1	.	CASSSGRDRGGEQYF	TGTGCCAGCAGTTCTGGCCGAGACAGGGGTGGCGAGCAGTACTTC
TRBV5-1	TRBJ1-2	TRBD1	.	CASKGQGTVLLYGYTF	TGCGCCAGCAAGGGACAGGGGACGGTATTACTATATGGCTACACCTTC
TRBV10-1	TRBJ2-1	TRBD1	.	CASSVDRGQYNEQFF	TGCGCCAGCAGCGTAGACAGGGGGCAATACAATGAGCAGTTCTTC
TRBV27	TRBJ2-5	.	.	CASSLGPGAGQETQYF	TGTGCCAGCAGTTTGGGCCCTGGGGCGGGCCAAGAGACCCAGTACTTC
TRBV6-1	TRBJ1-1	.	once	CASNWDMTEAFF	TGTGCCAGCAACTGGGACATGACTGAAGCTTTCTTT
TRBV19	TRBJ1-1	.	.	CASSLGRNTEAFF	TGTGCCAGTTCTCTCGGAAGAAACACTGAAGCTTTCTTT
TRBV11-2	TRBJ2-2	.	.	CASSLGSNTGELFF	TGTGCCAGCAGCTTAGGTAGCAACACCGGGGAGCTGTTTTTT
TRBV10-3	TRBJ1-1	.	.	CAISEMNTEAFF	TGTGCCATCAGTGAAATGAACACTGAAGCTTTCTTT
TRBV5-4	TRBJ1-2	TRBD1	.	CASSGFDRDEDGYTF	TGTGCCAGCAGCGGCTTCGACAGGGATGAGGATGGCTACACCTTC
TRBV11-2	TRBJ2-7	.	.	CASSMRTYEQYF	TGTGCCAGCAGTATGAGAACCTACGAGCAGTACTTC
TRBV4-1	TRBJ1-4	.	.	CASSQDGIRDEKLFF	TGCGCCAGCAGCCAAGATGGGATCCGGGATGAAAAACTGTTTTTT